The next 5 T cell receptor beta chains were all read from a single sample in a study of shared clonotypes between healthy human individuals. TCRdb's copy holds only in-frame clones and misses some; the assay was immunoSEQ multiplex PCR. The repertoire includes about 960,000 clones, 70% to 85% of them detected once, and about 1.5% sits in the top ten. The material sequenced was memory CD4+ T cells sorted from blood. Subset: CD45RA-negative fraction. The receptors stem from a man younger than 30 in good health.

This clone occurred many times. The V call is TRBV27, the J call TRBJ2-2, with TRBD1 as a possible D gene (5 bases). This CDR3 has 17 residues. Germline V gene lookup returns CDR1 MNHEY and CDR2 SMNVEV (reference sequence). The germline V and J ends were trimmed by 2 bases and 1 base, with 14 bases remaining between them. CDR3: CASSLRWTLQNTGELFF. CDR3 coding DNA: TGTGCCAGCAGTTTAAGGTGGACACTACAGAACACCGGGGAGCTGTTTTTT.

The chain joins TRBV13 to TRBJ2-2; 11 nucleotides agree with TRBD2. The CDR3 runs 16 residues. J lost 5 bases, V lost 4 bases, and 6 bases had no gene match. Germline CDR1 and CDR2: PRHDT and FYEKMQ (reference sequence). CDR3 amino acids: CASSSSLAGGTGELFF. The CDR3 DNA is TGTGCCAGCAGCTCGTCGCTAGCGGGAGGTACCGGGGAGCTGTTTTTT.

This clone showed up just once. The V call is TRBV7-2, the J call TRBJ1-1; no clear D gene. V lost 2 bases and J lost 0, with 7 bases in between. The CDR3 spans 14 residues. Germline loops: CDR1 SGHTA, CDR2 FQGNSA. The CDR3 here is CASSLYLMNTEAFF. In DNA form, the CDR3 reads TGTGCCAGCAGCTTATACTTGATGAACACTGAAGCTTTCTTT.

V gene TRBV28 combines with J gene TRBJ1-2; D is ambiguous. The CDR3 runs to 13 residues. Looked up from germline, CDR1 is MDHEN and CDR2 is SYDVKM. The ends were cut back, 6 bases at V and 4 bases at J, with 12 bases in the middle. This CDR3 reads CASSPGRIYGYTF. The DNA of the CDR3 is TGTGCCAGCAGCCCCGGAAGGATCTATGGCTACACCTTC.

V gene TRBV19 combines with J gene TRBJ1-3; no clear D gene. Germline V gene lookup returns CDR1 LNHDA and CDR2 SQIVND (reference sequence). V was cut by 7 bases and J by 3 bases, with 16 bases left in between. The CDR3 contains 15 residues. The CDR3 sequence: CASNPSGNIGNTIYF. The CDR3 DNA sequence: TGTGCCAGTAACCCGTCGGGGAACATTGGAAACACCATATATTTT.